In this sample, the clone carrying this TCR beta chain is large (0.1 to 1%). Its antigen is unknown. Gene names refer to mouse genes. The CDR3 is cut off 1 residue early in the read; its end comes from the germline J gene. The data originate from a study of tissue T cells after allogeneic stem cell transplantation. TCRbeta CDR3 was sequenced at survey depth with template counts. The table came from immunoSEQ multiplex PCR; TCRdb's copy has only in-frame clones and leaves some out. The table records around 4,000 clones, roughly 53% of them present only once. As for time point: mouse harvest day 7 after allogeneic transplant. Mouse grafts combined 10^7 T-cell-depleted bone marrow cells with 10^6 splenic CD5+ T cells. Whole-study findings and limits: Blood and spleen captured only part of the tissue TCR repertoire. Within patients, tissue anatomy strongly shaped TCR repertoire composition. This small cohort was clinically heterogeneous, and sampling depth was a limitation.

CDR3 length: 13 residues. The J segment lost 2 bases and the V segment lost 4 bases, leaving 1 base of the junction unmatched. The germline V gene encodes CDR1 MSHET and CDR2 SYDVDS. Sequenced sample: gut tissue. The chain is built from TRBV29 and TRBJ2-7; 8 bases match TRBD2. This TCR was recovered from a female BALB/c mouse given C57BL/6 T cells with graft-versus-host disease after an allogeneic hematopoietic cell transplant. The DNA read from the CDR3 is TGTGCTAGCAGTTGGGACTGGCCCTATGAACAGTAC. Residues: CASSWDWPYEQY. The entire CDR3 protein reads CASSWDWPYEQYF.